The 26 T cell receptor beta chains in this list originate from one sample, sequenced in a study of blood T cells in healthy people across ages. A second about 6 to 12 cycle PCR used barcoded and J-beta primers. TCRdb recomputed calls from the 5' RACE reads with MiXCR, one row per CDR3 protein. The profile shows roughly 1.5 million distinct CDR3 sequences, under 55% of them singletons. The material sequenced was blood. The receptors shown here come from a woman aged 18-35 years in good health.

The chain has TRBV10-3 and TRBJ2-2; TRBD1 aligns across 9 bases. The CDR3 is 16 residues long. V lost 10 bases and J lost 2; bases outside the gene matches: 11. Germline CDR1 is ENHRY and CDR2 is SYGVKD. CDR3: CATQKGQGANTGELFF. The DNA of the CDR3 is TGTGCCACCCAAAAGGGACAGGGCGCCAACACCGGGGAGCTGTTTTTT.

The rearrangement uses TRBV12-3 or TRBV12-4 and TRBJ1-5; 8 bases match TRBD1. The CDR3 runs 13 residues. V shed 6 bases, J shed 6 bases, and the junction held 4 bases outside the gene matches. CDR3 amino acids: CASRSTGAQPQHF. DNA for the CDR3: TGTGCCAGCAGATCGACAGGGGCTCAGCCCCAGCATTTT.

In DNA, the CDR3 is TGCAGCGTTGCAGGGCCCGTAAGGGGGAATGAGCAGTTCTTC. This encodes CSVAGPVRGNEQFF. This rearrangement joins TRBV29-1 to TRBJ2-1; TRBD1 is a possible D gene (6 bases). Deletions cut 4 bases from V and 7 bases from J, with 17 bases between. CDR1 and CDR2 (germline): SQVTM, ANQGSEA. The CDR3 extends over 14 amino acids.

This rearrangement joins TRBV2 to TRBJ1-2; D remains ambiguous. This CDR3 has 12 amino acids. Deletions cut 7 bases from V and 5 bases from J, with 11 bases between. Germline-derived CDR1 and CDR2 are SNHLY and FYNNEI. The CDR3 region is CASTNSGYGYTF. The CDR3 nucleotides are TGTGCCAGCACCAACTCGGGATATGGCTACACCTTC. The full variable domain, with the rest looked up from reference TRBV2 and TRBJ1-2, is EPEVTQTPSHQVTQMGQEVILRCVPISNHLYFYWYRQILGQKVEFLVSFYNNEISEKSEIFDDQFSVERPDGSNFTLKIRSTKLEDSAMYFCASTNSGYGYTFGSGTRLTVV.

The chain employs TRBV12-3 or TRBV12-4 and TRBJ2-3, with 12 bases aligning to TRBD2. V was clipped by 0 bases and J by 0 bases; unmatched bases: 13. The CDR3 sequence is 21 residues long. This CDR3 is CASSLARIRSSGGVSTDTQYF. The DNA for the CDR3 is TGTGCCAGCAGTTTAGCACGTATCAGGTCTAGCGGGGGGGTAAGCACAGATACGCAGTATTTT.

The chain combines TRBV5-1 with TRBJ1-1; D unresolved. CDR1 SGHRS and CDR2 YFSETQ come from the germline V gene. The CDR3 length is 13 residues. Trimming took 5 bases from V and 1 from J, leaving 9 bases between them. The CDR3 loop reads CASRPIPNTEAFF. CDR3 bases: TGCGCCAGCAGGCCGATCCCGAACACTGAAGCTTTCTTT.

This rearrangement joins TRBV29-1 to TRBJ2-1, with a weak D call TRBD1 (6 bases). Germline-derived CDR1 and CDR2 are SQVTM and ANQGSEA. This CDR3 has 14 amino acids. V was trimmed by 6 bases and J by 6 bases, leaving 18 bases between them. The CDR3 loop reads CSVSNRAAGNEQFF. The DNA for the CDR3 is TGCAGCGTCAGTAACAGGGCTGCGGGCAATGAGCAGTTCTTC.

This clonotype occurred a few times. The V gene is TRBV7-2, the J gene TRBJ1-5; unclear D gene. Germline V gene lookup returns CDR1 SGHTA and CDR2 FQGNSA. This CDR3 spans 15 amino acids. V lost 1 base to trimming and J lost 0 bases, with 7 bases between them. CDR3 coding DNA: TGTGCCAGCAGCTTAGAAAAACATAGCAATCAGCCCCAGCATTTT. As protein: CASSLEKHSNQPQHF.

The chain couples TRBV2 to TRBJ2-1; 8 positions agree with TRBD2. This CDR3 comprises 14 residues. With V trimmed by 4 bases and J by 7 bases, 6 bases remained unmatched. The germline V gene has CDR1 SNHLY and CDR2 FYNNEI. CDR3: CASSAWGLENEQFF. CDR3 in DNA: TGTGCCAGCAGTGCCTGGGGACTAGAGAATGAGCAGTTCTTC.

The table lists this clonotype with a count of one. The CDR3 is CASSPAENYGYTF. The DNA for the CDR3 is TGTGCCAGCAGCCCGGCGGAGAACTATGGCTACACCTTC. This rearrangement joins TRBV25-1 to TRBJ1-2; D uncertain. The length of the CDR3 is 13 residues. V lost 6 bases, J lost 2 bases, and 10 bases lay in between. Germline V gene sequence: CDR1 MGHDK, CDR2 SYGVNS.

V and J are TRBV7-9 and TRBJ2-5; D not resolved. The CDR3 consists of 14 residues. V was trimmed by 0 bases and J by 11 bases, leaving 16 bases between them. Per the germline V gene, CDR1 is SEHNR and CDR2 is FQNEAQ (reference sequence). CDR3: CASSLALADNEQYF. The CDR3, as DNA: TGTGCCAGCAGCTTAGCTTTGGCAGATAATGAGCAGTACTTC.

V is TRBV6-5 and J is TRBJ2-7, with TRBD2 matching over 10 bases. The closer fit of TRBJ2-5 to the DNA end suggests the J call may be wrong. There are 15 residues in the CDR3. Germline V lookup: CDR1 MNHEY, CDR2 SVGAGI. CDR3 coding DNA: TGTGCCAGCAGTAAGAGCGGGGGGGCCTTTGAGACCCAGTACTTC. Translating it yields CASSKSGGAFETQYF.

The J gene is TRBJ1-1, the V gene TRBV20-1, with TRBD1 matching over 8 bases. CDR1 is DFQATT and CDR2 is SNEGSKA in the germline V gene (reference sequence). This CDR3 spans 13 amino acids. V dropped 0 bases and J dropped 6; count of bases not matched to a gene: 3. As DNA, the CDR3 is TGCAGTGCTAGAGACGGACAGGGCCCTGAAGCTTTCTTT. It codes for CSARDGQGPEAFF.

The V call is TRBV4-3, the J call TRBJ2-5; 9 bases line up with TRBD1. With V trimmed by 1 base and J by 5 bases, 5 bases remained unmatched. Germline V CDR1 and CDR2: LGHNA, YSLEER. The length of the CDR3 is 15 residues. CDR3 sequence reads: CASSQGTGVAETQYF. CDR3 nucleotides: TGCGCCAGCAGCCAAGGGACAGGGGTTGCGGAGACCCAGTACTTC.

The chain is built from TRBV4-3 and TRBJ2-7; the D gene is possibly TRBD1 (6 bases). V was pared by 2 bases and J by 6 bases, with 23 bases between. The CDR3 consists of 17 residues. CDR1 is LGHNA, CDR2 YSLEER, per germline. The CDR3 bases are TGCGCCAGCAGCCAATTCCACGGGACACCTCGCCCGGGCGAGCAGTACTTC. Amino acids: CASSQFHGTPRPGEQYF.

V usage is TRBV5-1 and J usage is TRBJ2-1, with D tentatively TRBD1 (6 bases). Trimming took 6 bases from V and 4 from J, leaving 8 bases between them. Germline values: CDR1 SGHRS, CDR2 YFSETQ. This CDR3 has 12 residues. In DNA, the CDR3 is TGCGCCAGCACCGGGACATACAATGAGCAGTTCTTC. Translation gives CASTGTYNEQFF.

This clonotype occurred a few times. The chain is built from TRBV9 and TRBJ2-1; TRBD2 agrees at 8 bases. Trimming cost V 3 bases and J 5 bases; bases outside gene matches: 4. This CDR3 comprises 14 residues. The germline gives CDR1 SGDLS, CDR2 YYNGEE. The chain's CDR3 is CASSAAGAHNEQFF. In DNA form, the CDR3 reads TGTGCCAGCAGCGCAGCGGGGGCTCACAATGAGCAGTTCTTC.

CDR3 in amino acids: CASSQAAHPYNEQFF. CDR3 nucleotides: TGCGCCAGCAGCCAAGCAGCCCACCCGTACAATGAGCAGTTCTTC. The V gene is TRBV4-3, the J gene TRBJ2-1; D not resolved. The V gene lost 1 base and the J gene lost 4 bases, with 11 bases spanning the gap. The CDR3 loop spans 15 amino acids. Germline V lookup: CDR1 LGHNA, CDR2 YSLEER.

The V call is TRBV5-1, the J call TRBJ2-5; TRBD2 agrees at 14 bases. This CDR3 region has 17 residues. With 3 bases clipped from V and 11 bases from J, the junction kept 15 bases outside the gene matches. Germline V gene lookup returns CDR1 SGHRS and CDR2 YFSETQ. The CDR3 DNA follows: TGCGCCAGCAGCTCTTGGACTAGCGGGGGGTTCGGGGATGGGCAGTACTTC. It translates to CASSSWTSGGFGDGQYF.

The CDR3 coding sequence is TGCGCCAGCAGCCAAGATTATAGGGTGGTGAGCACAGATACGCAGTATTTT. This encodes CASSQDYRVVSTDTQYF. This rearrangement joins TRBV4-3 to TRBJ2-3; unclear D gene. Germline loops: CDR1 LGHNA, CDR2 YSLEER. V was trimmed by 0 bases and J by 0 bases, leaving 13 bases between them. This CDR3 region has 17 residues.

The chain carries TRBV20-1 and TRBJ2-7; D is uncertain. The CDR3 consists of 15 residues. The V and J ends lost 5 bases and 4 bases respectively, with 21 bases between them. In germline, CDR1 is DFQATT, CDR2 SNEGSKA (reference sequence). This CDR3 reads CSAWLRGPLGYEQYF. In DNA form, the CDR3 reads TGCAGTGCTTGGCTCAGAGGACCCCTGGGGTACGAGCAGTACTTC.

The chain carries TRBV5-1 and TRBJ2-5; 9 bases line up with TRBD2. This CDR3 is 16 amino acids long. Trimming at V came to 2 bases and at J to 0 bases, leaving 5 bases not matched to a gene. The germline gives CDR1 SGHRS, CDR2 YFSETQ. The CDR3 coding sequence is TGCGCCAGCAGCTTAACCCAGCGGGGGGACCAAGAGACCCAGTACTTC. Its translation is CASSLTQRGDQETQYF.

This clonotype was seen more than once but under ten times. The rearrangement joins TRBV7-2 to TRBJ1-6; a weak D match, TRBD1 (5 bases). The V end was cut by 5 bases, the J end by 3 bases, with 14 bases between. The CDR3 covers 16 residues. Germline assignment: CDR1 SGHTA and CDR2 FQGNSA. The CDR3 nucleotides read TGTGCCAGCAGCCCTAATCAGGGAAACTATAATTCACCCCTCCACTTT. Its translation: CASSPNQGNYNSPLHF.

The genes are TRBV6-2 or TRBV6-3 and TRBJ2-3; 12 positions agree with TRBD2. This CDR3 comprises 18 residues. The junction had 10 bases not matched to a gene; V was cut back by 4 bases and J by 2 bases. The V gene's germline CDR1 is MNHEY and CDR2 SVGEGT. The CDR3 is CASSSIWTSGILTDTQYF. DNA of the CDR3: TGTGCCAGCAGTTCCATATGGACTAGCGGGATCCTCACAGATACGCAGTATTTT.

This clonotype was observed a few times. The chain joins TRBV10-3 to TRBJ2-7; TRBD1 aligns across 7 bases. V dropped 2 bases and J dropped 3; count of bases not matched to a gene: 4. Germline-derived CDR1 and CDR2 are ENHRY and SYGVKD. The CDR3 consists of 14 residues. Here the CDR3 DNA reads TGTGCCATCAGTGAGGGTGGACAGGACTACGAGCAGTACTTC. This gives the protein CAISEGGQDYEQYF.

The chain links TRBV6-6 to TRBJ2-7; no clear D. Germline CDR1 is MNHNY and CDR2 is SVGAGI (reference sequence). The V end was cut by 2 bases, the J end by 5 bases, with 13 bases between. CDR3 length equals 14 residues. CDR3 sequence (DNA): TGTGCCAGCAGTTACGGGCTTTACGGCCACGAGCAGTACTTC. Protein sequence: CASSYGLYGHEQYF.